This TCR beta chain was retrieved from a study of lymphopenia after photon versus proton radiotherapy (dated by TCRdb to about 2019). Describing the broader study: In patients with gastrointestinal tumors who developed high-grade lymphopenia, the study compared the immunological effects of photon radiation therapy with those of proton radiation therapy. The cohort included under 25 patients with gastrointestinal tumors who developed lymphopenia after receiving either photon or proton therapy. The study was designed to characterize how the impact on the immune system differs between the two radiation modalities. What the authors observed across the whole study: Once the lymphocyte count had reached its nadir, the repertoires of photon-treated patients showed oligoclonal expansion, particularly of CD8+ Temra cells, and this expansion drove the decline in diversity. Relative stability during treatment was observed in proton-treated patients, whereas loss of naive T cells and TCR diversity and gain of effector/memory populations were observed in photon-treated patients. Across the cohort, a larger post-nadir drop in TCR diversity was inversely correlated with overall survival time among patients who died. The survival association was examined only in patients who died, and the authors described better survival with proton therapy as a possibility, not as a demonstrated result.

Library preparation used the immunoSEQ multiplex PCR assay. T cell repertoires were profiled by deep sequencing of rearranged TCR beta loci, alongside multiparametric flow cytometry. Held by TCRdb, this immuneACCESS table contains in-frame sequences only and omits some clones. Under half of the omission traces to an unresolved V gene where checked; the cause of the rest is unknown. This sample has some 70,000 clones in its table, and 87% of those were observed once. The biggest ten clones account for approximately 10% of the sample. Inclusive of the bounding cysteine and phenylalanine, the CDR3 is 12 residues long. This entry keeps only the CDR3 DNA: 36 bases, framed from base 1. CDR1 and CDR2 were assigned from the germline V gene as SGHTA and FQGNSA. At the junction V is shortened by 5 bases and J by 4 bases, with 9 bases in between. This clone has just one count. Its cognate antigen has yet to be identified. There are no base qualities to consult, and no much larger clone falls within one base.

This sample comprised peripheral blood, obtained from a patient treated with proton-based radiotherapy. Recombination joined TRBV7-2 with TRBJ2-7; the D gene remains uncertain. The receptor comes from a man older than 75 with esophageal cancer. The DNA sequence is TGTGCCAGCAGCCCGATGGGGTACGAGCAGTACTTC. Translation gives CASSPMGYEQYF. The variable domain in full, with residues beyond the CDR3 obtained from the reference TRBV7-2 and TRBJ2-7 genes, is GAGVSQSPSNKVTEKGKDVELRCDPISGHTALYWYRQSLGQGLEFLIYFQGNSAPDKSGLPSDRFSAERTGGSVSTLTIQRTQQEDSAVYLCASSPMGYEQYFGPGTRLTVT.